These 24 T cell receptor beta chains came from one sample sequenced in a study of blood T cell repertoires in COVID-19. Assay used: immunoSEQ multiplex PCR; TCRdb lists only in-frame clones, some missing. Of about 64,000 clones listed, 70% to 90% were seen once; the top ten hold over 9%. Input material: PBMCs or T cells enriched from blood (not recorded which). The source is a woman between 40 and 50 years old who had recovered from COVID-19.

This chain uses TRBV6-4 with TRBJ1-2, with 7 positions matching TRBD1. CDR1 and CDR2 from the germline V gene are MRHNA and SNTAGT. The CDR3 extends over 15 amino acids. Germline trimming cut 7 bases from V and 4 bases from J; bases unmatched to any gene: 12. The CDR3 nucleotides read TGTGCCAGCAAAGCCGAACTTACAGGGGTCTATGGCTACACCTTC. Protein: CASKAELTGVYGYTF.

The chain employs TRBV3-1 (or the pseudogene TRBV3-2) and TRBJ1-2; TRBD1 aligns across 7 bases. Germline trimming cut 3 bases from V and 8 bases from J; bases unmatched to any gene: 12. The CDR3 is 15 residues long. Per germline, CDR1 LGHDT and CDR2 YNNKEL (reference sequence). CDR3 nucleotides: TGTGCCAGCAGCCAGACTAGAGGGACAGATGAAGGCTACACCTTC. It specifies CASSQTRGTDEGYTF.

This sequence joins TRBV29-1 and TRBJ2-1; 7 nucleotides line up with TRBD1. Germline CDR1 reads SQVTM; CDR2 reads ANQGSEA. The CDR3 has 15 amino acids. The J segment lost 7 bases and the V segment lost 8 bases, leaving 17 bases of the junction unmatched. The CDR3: CSTKQGRLRENEQFF. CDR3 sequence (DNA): TGCAGCACCAAACAGGGGCGGCTCCGAGAGAATGAGCAGTTCTTC.

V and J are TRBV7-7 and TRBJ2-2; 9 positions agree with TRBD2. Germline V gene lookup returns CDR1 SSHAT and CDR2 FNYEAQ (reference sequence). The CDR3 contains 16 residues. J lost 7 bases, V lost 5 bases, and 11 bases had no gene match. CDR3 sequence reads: CASSVESGGRGGELFF. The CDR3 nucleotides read TGTGCCAGCAGCGTCGAAAGCGGGGGGCGTGGCGGGGAGCTGTTTTTT.

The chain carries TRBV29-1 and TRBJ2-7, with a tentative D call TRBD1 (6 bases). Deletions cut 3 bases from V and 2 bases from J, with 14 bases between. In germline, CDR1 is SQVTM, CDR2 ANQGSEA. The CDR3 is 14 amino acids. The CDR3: CSVEVGTMAYEQYF. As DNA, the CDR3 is TGCAGCGTTGAGGTGGGGACAATGGCCTACGAGCAGTACTTC.

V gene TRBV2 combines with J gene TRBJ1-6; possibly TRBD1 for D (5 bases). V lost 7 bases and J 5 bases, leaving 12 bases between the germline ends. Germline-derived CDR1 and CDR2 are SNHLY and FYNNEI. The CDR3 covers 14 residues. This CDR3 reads CASNGGGNNSPLHF. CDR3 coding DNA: TGTGCCAGCAATGGGGGAGGGAATAATTCACCCCTCCACTTT.

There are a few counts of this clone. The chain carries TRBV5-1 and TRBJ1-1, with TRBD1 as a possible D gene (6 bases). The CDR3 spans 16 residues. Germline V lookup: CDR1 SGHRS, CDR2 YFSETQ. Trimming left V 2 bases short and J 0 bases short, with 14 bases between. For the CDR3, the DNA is TGCGCCAGCAGCTTTTCCGGACAGAGAATGAACACTGAAGCTTTCTTT. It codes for CASSFSGQRMNTEAFF. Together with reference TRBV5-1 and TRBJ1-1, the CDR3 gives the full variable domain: KAGVTQTPRYLIKTRGQQVTLSCSPISGHRSVSWYQQTPGQGLQFLFEYFSETQRNKGNFPGRFSGRQFSNSRSEMNVSTLELGDSALYLCASSFSGQRMNTEAFFGQGTRLTVV.

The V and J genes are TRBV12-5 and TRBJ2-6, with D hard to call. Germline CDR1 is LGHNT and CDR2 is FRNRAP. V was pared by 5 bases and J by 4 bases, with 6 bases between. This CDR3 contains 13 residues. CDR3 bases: TGTGCTAGTGGTCCTCCGGGGGCCAACGTCCTGACTTTC. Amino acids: CASGPPGANVLTF.

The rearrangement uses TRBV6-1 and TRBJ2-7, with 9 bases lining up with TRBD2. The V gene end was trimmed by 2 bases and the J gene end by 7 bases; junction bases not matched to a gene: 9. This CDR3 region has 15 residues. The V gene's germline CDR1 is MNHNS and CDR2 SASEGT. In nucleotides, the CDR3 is TGTGCCAGCAGTGAAACGAGCCTAGCGGGGTTAGAGCAGTACTTC. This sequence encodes CASSETSLAGLEQYF.

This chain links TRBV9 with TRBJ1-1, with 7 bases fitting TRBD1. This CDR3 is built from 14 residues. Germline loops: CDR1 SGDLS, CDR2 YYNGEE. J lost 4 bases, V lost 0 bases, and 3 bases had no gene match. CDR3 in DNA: TGTGCCAGCAGCGTAGTTTCAGGGGGCACTGAAGCTTTCTTT. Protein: CASSVVSGGTEAFF.

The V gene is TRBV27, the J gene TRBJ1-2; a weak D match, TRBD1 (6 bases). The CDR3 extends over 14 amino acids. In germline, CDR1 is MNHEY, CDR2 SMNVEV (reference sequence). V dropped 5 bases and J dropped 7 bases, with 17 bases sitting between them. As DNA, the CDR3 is TGTGCCAGCAGTGCTCGCACAGGGTCCTCTGGCTACACCTTC. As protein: CASSARTGSSGYTF.

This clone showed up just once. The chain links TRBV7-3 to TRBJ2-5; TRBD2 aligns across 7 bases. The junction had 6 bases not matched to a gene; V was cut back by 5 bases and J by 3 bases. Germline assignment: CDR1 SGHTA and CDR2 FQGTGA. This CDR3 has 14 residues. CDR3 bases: TGTGCCAGCAGCCCCTTTGCGGGGGAAGAGACCCAGTACTTC. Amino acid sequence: CASSPFAGEETQYF.

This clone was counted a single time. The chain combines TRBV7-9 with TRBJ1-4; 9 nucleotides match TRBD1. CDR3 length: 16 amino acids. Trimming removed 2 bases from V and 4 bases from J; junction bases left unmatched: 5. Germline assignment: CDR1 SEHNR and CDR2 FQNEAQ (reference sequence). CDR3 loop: CASSLSDRGGNEKLFF. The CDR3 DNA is TGTGCCAGCAGCTTATCCGACAGGGGGGGTAATGAAAAACTGTTTTTT.

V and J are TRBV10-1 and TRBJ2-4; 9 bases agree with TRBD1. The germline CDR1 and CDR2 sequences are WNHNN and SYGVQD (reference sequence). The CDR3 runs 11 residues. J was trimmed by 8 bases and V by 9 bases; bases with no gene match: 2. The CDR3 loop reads CARRQGDIQYF. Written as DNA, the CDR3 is TGCGCCAGGAGACAGGGGGACATTCAGTACTTC.

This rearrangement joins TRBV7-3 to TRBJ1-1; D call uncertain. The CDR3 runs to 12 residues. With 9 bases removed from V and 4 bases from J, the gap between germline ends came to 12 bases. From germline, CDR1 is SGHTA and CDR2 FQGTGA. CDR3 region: CARQPTSTEAFF. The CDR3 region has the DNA TGTGCCAGACAGCCCACAAGCACTGAAGCTTTCTTT. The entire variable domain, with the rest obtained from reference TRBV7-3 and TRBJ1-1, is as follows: GAGVSQTPSNKVTEKGKYVELRCDPISGHTALYWYRQSLGQGPEFLIYFQGTGAADDSGLPNDRFFAVRPEGSVSTLKIQRTERGDSAVYLCARQPTSTEAFFGQGTRLTVV.

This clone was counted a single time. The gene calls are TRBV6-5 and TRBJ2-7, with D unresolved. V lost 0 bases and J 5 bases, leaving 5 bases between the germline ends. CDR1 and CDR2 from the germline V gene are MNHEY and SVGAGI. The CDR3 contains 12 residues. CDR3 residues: CASSYSRDEQYF. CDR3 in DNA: TGTGCCAGCAGTTACTCTCGTGACGAGCAGTACTTC.

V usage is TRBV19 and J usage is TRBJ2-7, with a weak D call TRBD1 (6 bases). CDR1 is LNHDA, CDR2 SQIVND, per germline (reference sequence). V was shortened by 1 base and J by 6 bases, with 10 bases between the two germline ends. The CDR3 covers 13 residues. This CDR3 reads CASSIGPRGEQYF. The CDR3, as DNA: TGTGCCAGTAGTATAGGGCCCAGGGGCGAGCAGTACTTC.

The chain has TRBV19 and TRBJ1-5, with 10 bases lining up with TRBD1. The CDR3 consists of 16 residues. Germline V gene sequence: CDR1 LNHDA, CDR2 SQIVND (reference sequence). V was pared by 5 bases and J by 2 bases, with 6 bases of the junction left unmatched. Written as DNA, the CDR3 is TGTGCCAGTAGTGCGCCGACAGGGGGCGGCAATCAGCCCCAGCATTTT. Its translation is CASSAPTGGGNQPQHF.

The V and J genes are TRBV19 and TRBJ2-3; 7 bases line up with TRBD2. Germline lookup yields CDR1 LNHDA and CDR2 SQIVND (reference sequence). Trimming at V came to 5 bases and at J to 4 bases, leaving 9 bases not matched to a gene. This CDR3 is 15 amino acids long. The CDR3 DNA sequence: TGTGCCAGTAGTGATTGGTCGGGGGGACCAGATACGCAGTATTTT. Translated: CASSDWSGGPDTQYF.

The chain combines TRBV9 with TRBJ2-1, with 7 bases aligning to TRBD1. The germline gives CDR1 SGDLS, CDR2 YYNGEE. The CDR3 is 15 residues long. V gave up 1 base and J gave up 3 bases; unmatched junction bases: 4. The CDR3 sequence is CASSVTGDNYNEQFF. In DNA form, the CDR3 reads TGTGCCAGCAGCGTAACAGGGGATAACTACAATGAGCAGTTCTTC.

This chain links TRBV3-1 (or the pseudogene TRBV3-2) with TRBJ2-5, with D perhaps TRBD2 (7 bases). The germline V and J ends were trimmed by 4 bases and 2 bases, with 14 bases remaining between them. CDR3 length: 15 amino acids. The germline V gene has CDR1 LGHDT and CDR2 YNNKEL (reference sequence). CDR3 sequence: CASSRLGGGQETQYF. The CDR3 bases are TGTGCCAGCAGCCGCCTAGGGGGGGGGCAAGAGACCCAGTACTTC.

The DNA for the CDR3 is TGTGCCAGCAGTACAACAGGGATTACCCATGGCTACACCTTC. Translating gives CASSTTGITHGYTF. V and J are TRBV13 and TRBJ1-2, with D possibly being TRBD1 (6 bases). This CDR3 is built from 14 residues. Looked up from germline, CDR1 is PRHDT and CDR2 is FYEKMQ (reference sequence). The V gene lost 6 bases and the J gene lost 6 bases, with 17 bases spanning the gap. Looking up the rest from reference TRBV13 and TRBJ1-2 gives the full variable domain: AAGVIQSPRHLIKEKRETATLKCYPIPRHDTVYWYQQGPGQDPQFLISFYEKMQSDKGSIPDRFSAQQFSDYHSELNMSSLELGDSALYFCASSTTGITHGYTFGSGTRLTVV.

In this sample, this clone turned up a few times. This chain's CDR3 is CASSLGTGDAIYF. The CDR3 region has the DNA TGTGCCAGCAGCCTCGGGACAGGCGACGCCATATATTTT. The chain recombines TRBV7-9 with TRBJ1-3, with 8 nucleotides matching TRBD1. Germline loops: CDR1 SEHNR, CDR2 FQNEAQ (reference sequence). The CDR3 sequence is 13 residues long. The trim removed 5 bases at V and 11 bases at J, leaving 8 bases unmatched.

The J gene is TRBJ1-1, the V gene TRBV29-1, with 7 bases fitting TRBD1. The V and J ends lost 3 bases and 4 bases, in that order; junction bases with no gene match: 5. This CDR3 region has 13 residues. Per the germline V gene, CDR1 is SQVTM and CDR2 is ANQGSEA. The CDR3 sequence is CSVDRGLGTEAFF. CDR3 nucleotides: TGCAGCGTTGATAGGGGGCTTGGCACTGAAGCTTTCTTT.